Given below is one TCR beta chain in context. As handled by the study authors: Reference gene primers were amplified, and this amplification served to estimate nucleated cell counts. Using immunoSEQ multiplex PCR, the repertoire was profiled, and TCRdb retains in-frame clones only, with some absent. The DNA gave D and trimming, while V, J and clone size come from that table. This table has about 270,000 clones, 86% appearing once. This entry is derived from a study of blood T cell repertoires in COVID-19. Study overall: The cDNA or gDNA used as material had been derived from T cells, B-cell-depleted T cells, or PBMCs.

Germline V gene lookup returns CDR1 SGHNT and CDR2 YENEEA. The CDR3 length is 16 residues. With 2 bases clipped from V and 6 bases from J, the junction kept 8 bases outside the gene matches. The receptor comes from a man aged 40-50 years with active or convalescent COVID-19. Sequencing was performed on peripheral blood. The chain is built from TRBV11-3 and TRBJ2-1; 9 nucleotides match TRBD1. CDR3 nucleotides: TGTGCCAGCAGCTTAAGGGGGCGGACAGGGGCCAATGAGCAGTTCTTC. As protein: CASSLRGRTGANEQFF. Filled out from reference TRBV11-3 and TRBJ2-1, the complete variable domain reads EAGVVQSPRYKIIEKKQPVAFWCNPISGHNTLYWYLQNLGQGPELLIRYENEEAVDDSQLPKDRFSAERLKGVDSTLKIQPAELGDSAVYLCASSLRGRTGANEQFFGPGTRLTVL.